The clone carrying this T cell receptor (beta chain) has a single count. This entry belongs to a study of a mutant IDH1 vaccine in newly diagnosed glioma. Study in general: Treated individuals were about 60% male and about 38% female, averaging about 40 years of age. Patients were pretreated with radiotherapy, temozolomide, or both, mostly both.

The germline V gene has CDR1 MNHNY and CDR2 SVGAGI (reference sequence). Trimming left V 7 bases short and J 3 bases short, with 16 bases between. The CDR3 sequence is 15 residues long. Method: immunoSEQ multiplex PCR; TCRdb's copy keeps in-frame clones and lacks some. The table lists roughly 70,000 clones, just over 85% of them singletons, with roughly 2.8% in the top ten. Regarding time point: baseline, week 1 (first vaccination visit). Treatment defined: pre-vaccination baseline after standard-of-care therapy. J is TRBJ1-3 and V is TRBV6-6; D is possibly TRBD1 (5 bases). The TCR was taken from a man aged 25-45 years with glioma. The specimen was PBMCs, collected from a glioma patient treated with radiotherapy, temozolomide or both. The CDR3 DNA is TGTGCCAGCATCCCAGGAGGGGCTGGTGGAAACACCATATATTTT. Translated: CASIPGGAGGNTIYF.